The 13 T cell receptor beta chains reported below all come from one sample, sequenced in a study of T cells after posttransplantation cyclophosphamide. Clones were sequenced by immunoSEQ multiplex PCR, and TCRdb holds only the in-frame ones, with some missing. The sample has about 39,000 clones, none seen only once. What was sequenced was PBMCs. Receptors originate from a woman aged 45 to 65 in good health and a related stem cell transplant donor.

This clone was seen many times. The same CDR3 can be traced to other DNA sequences in this sample. The chain uses TRBV10-3 and TRBJ1-3; D perhaps matches TRBD1 (5 bases). The CDR3 spans 14 residues. The germline V gene encodes CDR1 ENHRY and CDR2 SYGVKD. With 2 bases removed from V and 2 bases from J, the gap between germline ends came to 7 bases. The CDR3 nucleotides read TGTGCCATCAGTGAGGGAGGGGCTGGAAACACCATATATTTT. Residues: CAISEGGAGNTIYF.

This clone was counted many times. The chain's CDR3 is CASRESRGRYEQYF. Here the CDR3 DNA reads TGTGCCAGCAGAGAGAGCAGGGGGCGCTACGAGCAGTACTTC. The chain joins TRBV6-1 to TRBJ2-7, with TRBD1 matching 8 bases. The germline CDR1 and CDR2 sequences are MNHNS and SASEGT. V lost 6 bases to trimming and J lost 3 bases; unmatched junction nucleotides: 7. This CDR3 has 14 amino acids.

This clone was seen ten or more times. V usage is TRBV28 and J usage is TRBJ1-1; D remains ambiguous. This CDR3 has 15 residues. V was cut by 5 bases and J by 3 bases, with 16 bases left in between. Per the germline V gene, CDR1 is MDHEN and CDR2 is SYDVKM. CDR3 coding DNA: TGTGCCAGCAGTCTCGGACTCACTGGATACACTGAAGCTTTCTTT. Residues: CASSLGLTGYTEAFF.

This clone occurred many times. The chain links TRBV6-5 to TRBJ1-2; 10 nucleotides align to TRBD1. The CDR3 runs 16 residues. Unmatched junction bases numbered 6, after V lost 2 bases and J lost 3 bases. The germline CDR1 and CDR2 sequences are MNHEY and SVGAGI. DNA for the CDR3: TGTGCCAGCAGTTACGAGGCGGGGACAGGGGACTATGGCTACACCTTC. Residues: CASSYEAGTGDYGYTF.

V and J are TRBV6-5 and TRBJ2-7; no clear D. The CDR3 spans 12 residues. The ends were cut back, 7 bases at V and 0 bases at J, with 7 bases in the middle. Germline values: CDR1 MNHEY, CDR2 SVGAGI. The CDR3 loop reads CASNAASYEQYF. CDR3 coding DNA: TGTGCCAGCAACGCGGCCTCCTACGAGCAGTACTTC.

This clone was recorded many times. The gene calls are TRBV18 and TRBJ2-7; 10 positions match TRBD1. The germline gives CDR1 KGHSH, CDR2 LQKENI. The CDR3 runs 14 residues. The V gene end was trimmed by 4 bases and the J gene end by 8 bases; junction bases not matched to a gene: 8. CDR3 amino acids: CASSLGPGQGQQYF. The CDR3 bases are TGTGCCAGCTCACTAGGACCGGGACAGGGGCAGCAGTACTTC.

The table lists this clone with many counts. The chain is built from TRBV11-3 and TRBJ1-2, with 7 positions matching TRBD1. The germline V gene has CDR1 SGHNT and CDR2 YENEEA. The CDR3 consists of 13 residues. V lost 1 base, J lost 8 bases, and 4 bases stayed unmatched. The CDR3 here is CASSLGQGRGYTF. The CDR3 region has the DNA TGTGCCAGCAGCTTAGGACAGGGAAGGGGCTACACCTTC. Supplemented by reference TRBV11-3 and TRBJ1-2, the full variable domain reads EAGVVQSPRYKIIEKKQPVAFWCNPISGHNTLYWYLQNLGQGPELLIRYENEEAVDDSQLPKDRFSAERLKGVDSTLKIQPAELGDSAVYLCASSLGQGRGYTFGSGTRLTVV.

This clone was picked up many times. The genes are TRBV12-5 and TRBJ2-3, with a weak D call TRBD2 (5 bases). Germline V gives CDR1 LGHNT, CDR2 FRNRAP. V was pared by 3 bases and J by 1 base, with 14 bases between. The CDR3 is 16 amino acids. The CDR3 reads CASGFTGGEGTDTQYF. For the CDR3, the DNA is TGTGCTAGTGGTTTTACCGGAGGTGAGGGCACAGATACGCAGTATTTT.

This clone showed up many times. This rearrangement joins TRBV19 to TRBJ1-2; a possible D gene is TRBD1 (6 bases). Trimming removed 6 bases from V and 2 bases from J, with 7 bases in between. This CDR3 contains 12 residues. Germline V gene data show CDR1 as LNHDA and CDR2 as SQIVND (reference sequence). CDR3 DNA: TGTGCCAGTAGAACAGGGAACTATGGCTACACCTTC. Its translation is CASRTGNYGYTF.

In this sample, this clone turned up many times. The chain combines TRBV7-3 with TRBJ2-1; 8 positions agree with TRBD2. This CDR3 comprises 17 residues. From germline, CDR1 is SGHTA and CDR2 FQGTGA. V shed 0 bases, J shed 2 bases, and the junction held 6 bases outside the gene matches. DNA for the CDR3: TGTGCCAGCAGCTTAACGGGACGGACTAGCACCTACAATGAGCAGTTCTTC. This encodes CASSLTGRTSTYNEQFF.

Ten or more counts support this clone. The rearrangement joins TRBV7-3 to TRBJ2-3; 8 positions match TRBD2. Germline assignment: CDR1 SGHTA and CDR2 FQGTGA. This CDR3 has 15 amino acids. The trim removed 5 bases at V and 6 bases at J, leaving 10 bases unmatched. The CDR3 loop is CASSPPGGGFDTQYF. The CDR3 region has the DNA TGTGCCAGCAGCCCACCGGGGGGGGGATTCGATACGCAGTATTTT.

The sample holds many counts of this clone. The chain combines TRBV9 with TRBJ2-7; 9 nucleotides line up with TRBD2. From germline, CDR1 is SGDLS and CDR2 YYNGEE. Losses at the gene ends were 2 bases for V and 3 bases for J; bases not matched to a gene: 3. The CDR3 consists of 14 residues. The CDR3 sequence is CASSVAGGGYEQYF. CDR3 nucleotide sequence: TGTGCCAGCAGCGTTGCGGGGGGGGGCTACGAGCAGTACTTC.

This clone has ten or more counts. The V call is TRBV30, the J call TRBJ1-1; 7 bases map to TRBD1. The germline CDR1 and CDR2 sequences are GTSNPN and SVGIG (reference sequence). V was pared by 2 bases and J by 6 bases, with 9 bases of the junction left unmatched. This CDR3 region has 14 residues. CDR3 amino acids: CAWSPGTALSEAFF. The CDR3 DNA is TGTGCCTGGAGTCCCGGGACAGCCCTCTCTGAAGCTTTCTTT.